The rows below give T cell receptor beta chains drawn from one sample of a study of blood T cell repertoires in COVID-19. Repertoires were generated with immunoSEQ multiplex PCR, while TCRdb's copy carries only in-frame clones and drops some. The data show about 240,000 clones, about 80% seen once. The sample taken for sequencing was PBMCs or T cells enriched from blood (not recorded which). The receptors shown here come from a woman aged 40 to 50 who had been exposed to COVID-19. Each CDR3 is given with its conserved first and last residue. A D gene is named only where the DNA matches it firmly. Size values are once, few and many counts, or a class for expanded clones, and some rows have none.

j_gene	v_gene	d_gene	abundance	CDR3aa	CDR3nt
TRBJ2-7	TRBV4-1	TRBD1	medium-sized	CASSQTGYPVEQYF	TGCGCCAGCAGCCAGACAGGGTACCCTGTTGAGCAGTACTTC
TRBJ2-1	TRBV19	TRBD2	.	CASSIVTSGEQFF	TGTGCCAGTAGTATAGTAACTAGCGGTGAGCAGTTCTTC
TRBJ1-5	TRBV4-3	.	.	CASSQDANSNQPQHF	TGCGCCAGCAGCCAAGATGCGAATAGCAATCAGCCCCAGCATTTT
TRBJ1-5	TRBV28	TRBD1	.	CASSPGQGASQPQHF	TGTGCCAGCAGCCCGGGACAGGGGGCAAGTCAGCCCCAGCATTTT
TRBJ1-3	TRBV18	.	.	CASSPQGRASGNTIYF	TGTGCCAGCTCACCACAGGGCAGGGCCTCTGGAAACACCATATATTTT
TRBJ1-2	TRBV6-5	.	.	CASNSPGFYGYTF	TGTGCCAGCAATTCTCCGGGTTTTTATGGCTACACCTTC
TRBJ2-2	TRBV12-3/TRBV12-4	.	.	CASSLGGTGELFF	TGTGCCAGCAGTCTTGGGGGGACCGGGGAGCTGTTTTTT
TRBJ2-1	TRBV28	.	.	CASSLHAGGPYNEQFF	TGTGCCAGCAGTCTGCACGCCGGGGGGCCCTACAATGAGCAGTTCTTC
TRBJ1-2	TRBV19	.	.	CASSLQTGKLYGYTF	TGTGCCAGTAGTCTCCAAACAGGAAAACTCTATGGCTACACCTTC
TRBJ1-4	TRBV11-2	.	.	CASSPRTERYEKLFF	TGTGCCAGCAGCCCACGGACAGAACGGTATGAAAAACTGTTTTTT
TRBJ2-5	TRBV9	TRBD2	once	CASSSGLAGARETQYF	TGTGCCAGCAGCTCCGGACTAGCGGGGGCTCGGGAGACCCAGTACTTC
TRBJ2-6	TRBV9	.	.	CASSVERGGTSGANVLTF	TGTGCCAGCAGCGTAGAACGGGGTGGAACCTCTGGGGCCAACGTCCTGACTTTC
TRBJ2-7	TRBV7-2	TRBD1	.	CASSSRTGTYEQYF	TGTGCCAGCAGCTCCCGGACAGGAACCTACGAGCAGTACTTC
TRBJ1-1	TRBV10-3	.	.	CAIRGGNTEAFF	TGTGCCATCAGGGGGGGGAACACTGAAGCTTTCTTT
TRBJ2-3	TRBV24-1	.	.	CATRGESDTQYF	TGTGCCACACGCGGGGAATCAGATACGCAGTATTTT
TRBJ1-4	TRBV4-1	TRBD1	.	CASRDRDRDNEKLFF	TGCGCCAGCAGAGACAGGGACCGCGATAATGAAAAACTGTTTTTT
TRBJ1-4	TRBV28	TRBD1	once	CASSSYSTGWLFF	TGTGCCAGCAGTTCCTACTCGACAGGGTGGTTGTTTTTT
TRBJ1-2	TRBV5-4	TRBD1	few	CASSPPGQGSTNYGYTF	TGTGCCAGCTCGCCGCCGGGACAGGGCTCTACTAACTATGGCTACACCTTC
TRBJ1-2	TRBV2	.	.	CASKGDLTYGYTF	TGTGCCAGCAAGGGGGACCTGACGTATGGCTACACCTTC
TRBJ1-2	TRBV3-1/TRBV3-2	TRBD1	.	CASSPRQGEGGYTF	TGTGCCAGCAGCCCACGACAGGGGGAGGGAGGCTACACCTTC
TRBJ1-5	TRBV7-9	TRBD1	many	CASSLGQGSQPQHF	TGTGCCAGCAGCTTAGGACAGGGGAGTCAGCCCCAGCATTTT
TRBJ2-7	TRBV5-5	.	.	CASSLEGPSYEQYF	TGTGCCAGCAGCTTGGAGGGGCCTTCGTACGAGCAGTACTTC
TRBJ1-1	TRBV5-1	.	.	CASSFRELTEAFF	TGCGCCAGCAGCTTTAGGGAGCTCACTGAAGCTTTCTTT
TRBJ1-5	TRBV12-3/TRBV12-4	.	.	CASRPAGNQPQHF	TGTGCCAGCAGGCCGGCGGGCAATCAGCCCCAGCATTTT
TRBJ1-2	TRBV9	.	.	CASSVETAYGYTF	TGTGCCAGCAGCGTAGAGACAGCCTATGGCTACACCTTC
TRBJ2-3	TRBV3-1/TRBV3-2	.	.	CASSYGTPQYF	TGTGCCAGCAGCTATGGGACTCCGCAGTATTTT
TRBJ1-6	TRBV9	.	.	CASSTGTTEALHF	TGTGCCAGCAGCACCGGGACAACCGAGGCCCTCCACTTT
TRBJ2-3	TRBV27	.	.	CASSEPSTDTQYF	TGTGCCAGCAGTGAGCCCAGCACAGATACGCAGTATTTT
TRBJ2-7	TRBV19	TRBD1	once	CASSIAHGTGLAYEQYF	TGTGCCAGTAGTATAGCCCATGGGACAGGGTTAGCCTACGAGCAGTACTTC
TRBJ2-7	TRBV5-6	TRBD1	.	CASSLVGQGYEQYF	TGTGCCAGCAGCTTGGTGGGACAGGGTTACGAGCAGTACTTC
TRBJ1-2	TRBV7-2	.	.	CASSLARSYGYTF	TGTGCCAGCAGCTTAGCGAGGAGCTATGGCTACACCTTC
TRBJ2-7	TRBV9	.	.	CASSQREDEQYF	TGTGCCAGCAGCCAAAGGGAGGACGAGCAGTACTTC
TRBJ2-1	TRBV30	TRBD1	once	CAWGGDRGINNEQFF	TGTGCCTGGGGGGGGGACAGGGGAATTAACAATGAGCAGTTCTTC
TRBJ2-3	TRBV4-1	.	.	CASSQGTASKYF	TGCGCCAGCAGCCAAGGGACAGCTTCGAAGTATTTT
TRBJ2-3	TRBV4-1	TRBD2	.	CASSQGGTSGGADTQYF	TGCGCCAGCAGCCAAGGGGGAACCAGCGGGGGGGCAGATACGCAGTATTTT
TRBJ2-7	TRBV6-5	.	.	CASSRSYYEQYF	TGTGCCAGCAGTCGTAGTTACTACGAGCAGTACTTC